The rows below give T cell receptor beta chains drawn from one sample of a study of monozygotic twins with inflammatory bowel disease. For each CDR3 protein, TCRdb gives one entry from its re-call of the 5' RACE reads, without DNA. In total, the table holds some 100,000 distinct CDR3 sequences. Sequencing input: blood. The receptor set was obtained from a human donor with ulcerative colitis or Crohn's disease, or a healthy co-twin of an affected twin (not recorded which). CDR3s include the opening cysteine and the closing phenylalanine or tryptophan.

j_call: TRBJ2-7
v_call: TRBV7-2
cdr3_aa: CASSLLRNEQYF

j_call: TRBJ1-6
v_call: TRBV5-1
cdr3_aa: CASSRWGGQGNNSPLHF

j_call: TRBJ1-1
v_call: TRBV15
cdr3_aa: CATSPAGTEAFF

j_call: TRBJ2-3
v_call: TRBV2
cdr3_aa: CASSELGETDTQYF

j_call: TRBJ2-2
v_call: TRBV12-3/TRBV12-4
cdr3_aa: CASSSGTSGTTGELFF

j_call: TRBJ2-3
v_call: TRBV7-6
cdr3_aa: CASSSTGTDTQYF

j_call: TRBJ1-1
v_call: TRBV7-2
cdr3_aa: CASSLEAGANTEAFF

j_call: TRBJ2-2
v_call: TRBV5-1
cdr3_aa: CASSMPSGVTGELFF

j_call: TRBJ2-7
v_call: TRBV19
cdr3_aa: CASRPDREAAYEQYF

j_call: TRBJ2-5
v_call: TRBV5-1
cdr3_aa: CASSLGVRETQYF

j_call: TRBJ2-1
v_call: TRBV5-1
cdr3_aa: CASQVSAGGYNEQFF

j_call: TRBJ2-7
v_call: TRBV10-3
cdr3_aa: CAISESGLEYEQYF

j_call: TRBJ1-5
v_call: TRBV12-3/TRBV12-4
cdr3_aa: CASRLGQDNQPQHF

j_call: TRBJ1-5
v_call: TRBV12-3/TRBV12-4
cdr3_aa: CASSSGVHQPQHF

j_call: TRBJ2-1
v_call: TRBV7-2
cdr3_aa: CASSSNTGQSYNEQFF

j_call: TRBJ1-3
v_call: TRBV20-1
cdr3_aa: CSASPGEYGNTIYF

j_call: TRBJ1-4
v_call: TRBV6-5
cdr3_aa: CASSWRRTTNEKLFF